These 9 T cell receptor beta chains share one sample of origin, sequenced in a study of cytomegalovirus exposure and HLA in healthy donors. Sequencing used immunoSEQ multiplex PCR; TCRdb keeps in-frame clones, though not all of them. This sample has 250,000 or so clones, with around 91% found just once. Sequencing was performed on PBMCs. The source is a woman younger than 30 in good health and CMV-seronegative.

This chain connects TRBV7-9 to TRBJ2-3, with TRBD2 as a possible D gene (6 bases). V was shortened by 3 bases and J by 3 bases, with 19 bases between the two germline ends. The germline CDR1 and CDR2 sequences are SEHNR and FQNEAQ (reference sequence). CDR3 length: 17 amino acids. The CDR3, as DNA: TGTGCCAGCAGCTTTCCCACGGAGGGGCCCCTAACAGATACGCAGTATTTT. Protein sequence: CASSFPTEGPLTDTQYF.

The chain uses TRBV7-9 and TRBJ2-5, with 14 bases matching TRBD2. The V segment lost 5 bases and the J segment 5 bases; nucleotides outside the gene matches: 4. This CDR3 has 15 residues. CDR1 is SEHNR, CDR2 FQNEAQ, per germline (reference sequence). In DNA, the CDR3 is TGTGCCAGCAGCGAGGGACTAGCGGGGGTGGAGACCCAGTACTTC. This translates into CASSEGLAGVETQYF.

The V and J genes are TRBV2 and TRBJ2-1; 10 positions match TRBD2. CDR1 is SNHLY, CDR2 FYNNEI, per germline. J lost 0 bases, V lost 5 bases, and 7 bases had no gene match. This CDR3 comprises 17 residues. CDR3 coding DNA: TGTGCCAGCAGTCAGTATAGCGGGGGGAGCTCCTACAATGAGCAGTTCTTC. The encoded protein is CASSQYSGGSSYNEQFF.

J is TRBJ2-3 and V is TRBV2; TRBD2 matches at 8 bases. Looked up from germline, CDR1 is SNHLY and CDR2 is FYNNEI. The CDR3 length is 18 residues. After removal of 4 bases from V and 2 bases from J, the junction contained 14 bases not matched to a gene. The CDR3 DNA is TGTGCCAGCAGTGGGGGGAAAATCTTTAGCGGGGACACAGATACGCAGTATTTT. It specifies CASSGGKIFSGDTDTQYF.

The chain joins TRBV7-9 to TRBJ1-4; TRBD1 matches at 7 bases. V trimming: 5 bases; J trimming: 0 bases; junction bases outside the gene matches: 6. The CDR3 is made up of 16 amino acids. Germline V gives CDR1 SEHNR, CDR2 FQNEAQ (reference sequence). The CDR3: CASSAIQGSTNEKLFF. As DNA, the CDR3 is TGTGCCAGCAGCGCTATACAGGGGTCAACTAATGAAAAACTGTTTTTT.

In its sample, this clone was seen once. This chain joins TRBV4-3 and TRBJ2-5; D remains ambiguous. The CDR3 covers 16 residues. The V end was cut by 2 bases, the J end by 5 bases, with 18 bases between. Germline CDR1 LGHNA, CDR2 YSLEER. CDR3 sequence reads: CASSQRGPPNYETQYF. The CDR3 DNA reads as TGCGCCAGCAGCCAACGCGGCCCCCCCAATTATGAGACCCAGTACTTC.

This chain connects TRBV28 to TRBJ1-1; D might be TRBD1 (6 bases). Germline values: CDR1 MDHEN, CDR2 SYDVKM. The CDR3 covers 15 residues. V lost 6 bases, J lost 5 bases, and 19 bases lay in between. CDR3 nucleotides: TGTGCCAGCAGCCAGAGGTGGGGGCGCGTGACTGAAGCTTTCTTT. This encodes CASSQRWGRVTEAFF.

The genes are TRBV28 and TRBJ2-7, with unresolved D. V was pared by 1 base and J by 3 bases, with 7 bases between. Germline V gives CDR1 MDHEN, CDR2 SYDVKM. CDR3 size: 13 residues. CDR3 nucleotides: TGTGCCAGCAGTTTATTACGAGGCTACGAGCAGTACGTC. Its protein is CASSLLRGYEQYV.

The rearrangement links TRBV5-1 to TRBJ1-2, with 8 bases fitting TRBD1. Germline V gene data show CDR1 as SGHRS and CDR2 as YFSETQ. The CDR3 has 18 residues. The V segment lost 4 bases and the J segment 6 bases; nucleotides outside the gene matches: 20. The CDR3 DNA sequence: TGCGCCAGCAGCCCTGTGGGGCAGGGGGCGAATGCCCCGGATGGCTACACCTTC. This translates into CASSPVGQGANAPDGYTF.